The clone carrying this T cell receptor (beta chain) has only a few counts. Antigen: not known. The sample, roughly 9.1 milliliters of peripheral blood, was drawn from each donor. It was with a sample-barcoded 5' primer and a J-beta primer mix that a second PCR of about 7 to 12 cycles was run. A 12-random-nucleotide template-switch adaptor tagged each cDNA molecule. TCRdb reprocessed the 5' RACE reads with MiXCR, giving one entry per CDR3 protein. The sample gives around 1,900,000 distinct CDR3 sequences, around 42% of which show up once; more than 20% is in the top ten. V gave up 7 bases and J gave up 0 bases, with 13 bases separating them. The germline CDR1 and CDR2 sequences are SQVTM and ANQGSEA. The CDR3 has 14 residues. This specimen belongs to a study of blood T cells in healthy people across ages. Findings and caveats of the study: Unsorted PBMCs prevented conclusive naive versus antigen-experienced comparison. Estimates of diversity drawn from one million T cells were considered underestimates.

The receptor was derived from a human donor in good health. What was sequenced was blood. The chain employs TRBV29-1 and TRBJ2-1; D is unclear. The DNA for the CDR3 is TGCAGCGCGACGCCCCCTAGCTCCTACAATGAGCAGTTCTTC. Translating gives CSATPPSSYNEQFF.